The rows below give T cell receptor beta chains drawn from one sample of a study of blood T cell repertoires in COVID-19. Assay: immunoSEQ multiplex PCR; the TCRdb copy retains only in-frame clones and omits some. The sample holds a few hundred thousand clones, approximately 77% seen once. The specimen was peripheral blood. These receptors all stem from a woman between 18 and 29 years old with acute or convalescent COVID-19. Both conserved end residues are part of each CDR3. D genes are given only for firm matches. Not every row has a clone size; where given, it reads once, few, many or a size class.

D: -; J: TRBJ2-4; length: 15; size: -; V: TRBV21-1; CDR3: CAKTVTGTGENIQYF; DNA: TGTGCCAAGACCGTTACCGGGACAGGGGAAAACATTCAGTACTTC
D: TRBD1; J: TRBJ2-5; length: 13; size: -; V: TRBV19; CDR3: CASRPGGKETQYF; DNA: TGTGCCAGTAGGCCAGGGGGCAAAGAGACCCAGTACTTC
D: TRBD2; J: TRBJ2-1; length: 19; size: -; V: TRBV4-3; CDR3: CASSQDFRVAGSSYNEQFF; DNA: TGCGCCAGCAGCCAAGATTTCAGAGTAGCGGGAAGCTCCTACAATGAGCAGTTCTTC
D: TRBD2; J: TRBJ2-7; length: 15; size: -; V: TRBV6-2/TRBV6-3; CDR3: CASSRNSGIKGEQYF; DNA: TGTGCCAGCAGTCGGAATAGCGGGATCAAGGGCGAGCAGTACTTC
D: TRBD1; J: TRBJ2-7; length: 15; size: -; V: TRBV15; CDR3: CATSRNRDRIYEQYF; DNA: TGTGCCACCAGCAGGAACCGGGACAGGATCTACGAGCAGTACTTC
D: TRBD1; J: TRBJ1-1; length: 15; size: -; V: TRBV7-2; CDR3: CASSPLQGGFTEAFF; DNA: TGTGCCAGCAGCCCCCTTCAGGGGGGTTTCACTGAAGCTTTCTTT
D: TRBD2; J: TRBJ2-1; length: 13; size: -; V: TRBV12-3/TRBV12-4; CDR3: CASRGTSGSWQFF; DNA: TGTGCCAGCAGGGGGACTAGCGGGAGTTGGCAGTTCTTC
D: TRBD2; J: TRBJ2-3; length: 17; size: -; V: TRBV5-1; CDR3: CASSLGLAGGRTDTQYF; DNA: TGCGCCAGCAGCTTGGGACTAGCGGGAGGTCGGACAGATACGCAGTATTTT
D: -; J: TRBJ2-6; length: 17; size: -; V: TRBV2; CDR3: CASSLTGPNSGANVLTF; DNA: TGTGCCAGCAGTCTGACAGGCCCGAACTCTGGGGCCAACGTCCTGACTTTC
D: TRBD1; J: TRBJ2-1; length: 15; size: -; V: TRBV19; CDR3: CASSIGWGQANEQFF; DNA: TGTGCCAGTAGTATAGGGTGGGGACAGGCGAATGAGCAGTTCTTC
D: -; J: TRBJ2-5; length: 15; size: -; V: TRBV10-3; CDR3: CAISDSSRVTETQYF; DNA: TGTGCCATCAGTGATTCGAGCCGGGTTACTGAGACCCAGTACTTC
D: -; J: TRBJ1-1; length: 17; size: -; V: TRBV18; CDR3: CASSRSRSSTGGTEAFF; DNA: TGTGCCAGCTCACGTTCGCGGTCCTCAACCGGGGGCACTGAAGCTTTCTTT
D: -; J: TRBJ2-7; length: 15; size: -; V: TRBV5-1; CDR3: CASSLDGSDSYEQYF; DNA: TGCGCCAGCAGCTTGGATGGTAGCGACTCCTACGAGCAGTACTTC
D: TRBD2; J: TRBJ2-3; length: 16; size: -; V: TRBV15; CDR3: CATSRAVGRATDTQYF; DNA: TGTGCCACCAGCAGAGCCGTCGGGAGGGCCACAGATACGCAGTATTTT
D: -; J: TRBJ2-1; length: 14; size: -; V: TRBV5-1; CDR3: CASSFGGAYNEQFF; DNA: TGCGCCAGCAGCTTCGGCGGGGCATACAATGAGCAGTTCTTC
D: TRBD1; J: TRBJ2-2; length: 15; size: few; V: TRBV11-2; CDR3: CASRHNRGNTGELFF; DNA: TGTGCCAGCAGGCACAACAGGGGGAACACCGGGGAGCTGTTTTTT
D: TRBD2; J: TRBJ2-7; length: 16; size: -; V: TRBV7-2; CDR3: CASSLLGSGRASEQYF; DNA: TGTGCCAGCAGCTTACTGGGATCCGGGAGGGCGAGCGAGCAGTACTTC
D: -; J: TRBJ2-2; length: 10; size: -; V: TRBV29-1; CDR3: CSARGGELFF; DNA: TGCAGCGCCCGGGGAGGGGAGCTGTTTTTT
D: -; J: TRBJ1-1; length: 13; size: -; V: TRBV12-3/TRBV12-4; CDR3: CASSPHQGTEAFF; DNA: TGTGCCAGCAGCCCCCACCAGGGCACTGAAGCTTTCTTT
D: TRBD2; J: TRBJ2-1; length: 15; size: -; V: TRBV7-9; CDR3: CASSLVAGAWDEQFF; DNA: TGTGCCAGCAGCTTAGTAGCGGGAGCGTGGGATGAGCAGTTCTTC
D: -; J: TRBJ1-5; length: 17; size: -; V: TRBV21-1; CDR3: CASSKETGTGDNQPQHF; DNA: TGTGCCAGCAGCAAGGAAACCGGGACAGGGGACAATCAGCCCCAGCATTTT
D: TRBD2; J: TRBJ2-1; length: 14; size: -; V: TRBV10-3; CDR3: CAISPGLEHNEQFF; DNA: TGTGCCATCAGCCCGGGACTAGAGCACAATGAGCAGTTCTTC
D: TRBD1; J: TRBJ1-1; length: 13; size: -; V: TRBV19; CDR3: CASSTTGGHEAFF; DNA: TGTGCCAGTAGTACGACAGGGGGGCATGAAGCTTTCTTT
D: -; J: TRBJ2-7; length: 15; size: -; V: TRBV7-9; CDR3: CASTFSPGPRYEQYF; DNA: TGTGCCAGCACCTTTTCGCCAGGGCCAAGGTACGAGCAGTACTTC
D: -; J: TRBJ1-1; length: 12; size: -; V: TRBV7-9; CDR3: CASSLRRDEAFF; DNA: TGTGCCAGCAGCTTACGTCGGGATGAAGCTTTCTTT
D: -; J: TRBJ1-1; length: 15; size: -; V: TRBV27; CDR3: CASSLGGHPNTEAFF; DNA: TGTGCCAGCAGTTTAGGAGGTCATCCGAACACTGAAGCTTTCTTT
D: TRBD1; J: TRBJ1-5; length: 15; size: -; V: TRBV5-1; CDR3: CASSPGTGRDQPQHF; DNA: TGCGCCAGCAGCCCGGGGACAGGGAGGGATCAGCCCCAGCATTTT
D: TRBD2; J: TRBJ2-7; length: 13; size: -; V: TRBV19; CDR3: CASSGASGYEQYF; DNA: TGTGCCAGTAGTGGCGCTAGCGGCTACGAGCAGTACTTC
D: -; J: TRBJ2-7; length: 15; size: -; V: TRBV3-1/TRBV3-2; CDR3: CASSQGGRPAYEQYF; DNA: TGTGCCAGCAGCCAAGGGGGCAGGCCAGCCTACGAGCAGTACTTC
D: -; J: TRBJ2-7; length: 18; size: -; V: TRBV6-2/TRBV6-3; CDR3: CASSSNDWDKTGSYEQYF; DNA: TGTGCCAGCAGTTCTAATGATTGGGATAAAACAGGGAGCTACGAGCAGTACTTC
D: -; J: TRBJ2-1; length: 16; size: -; V: TRBV6-5; CDR3: CASSYSDSSSYNEQFF; DNA: TGTGCCAGCAGTTACTCCGACAGCAGCTCCTACAATGAGCAGTTCTTC
D: TRBD2; J: TRBJ2-2; length: 15; size: -; V: TRBV7-3; CDR3: CASSWSAGGTGELFF; DNA: TGTGCCAGCAGCTGGTCTGCGGGAGGCACCGGGGAGCTGTTTTTT
D: -; J: TRBJ2-7; length: 14; size: -; V: TRBV11-3; CDR3: CASSYRGPSYEQYF; DNA: TGTGCCAGCAGCTACAGAGGGCCCTCCTACGAGCAGTACTTC
D: -; J: TRBJ1-5; length: 15; size: -; V: TRBV28; CDR3: CASSRRQGMDQPQHF; DNA: TGTGCCAGCAGCCGTCGGCAGGGTATGGATCAGCCCCAGCATTTT
D: TRBD2; J: TRBJ2-2; length: 16; size: -; V: TRBV6-5; CDR3: CASSYGEGRNTGELFF; DNA: TGTGCCAGCAGTTACGGGGAGGGCCGGAACACCGGGGAGCTGTTTTTT
D: TRBD1; J: TRBJ2-1; length: 14; size: -; V: TRBV5-6; CDR3: CASIRQGPDNEQFF; DNA: TGTGCCAGCATACGACAGGGGCCGGACAATGAGCAGTTCTTC
D: -; J: TRBJ2-7; length: 17; size: -; V: TRBV27; CDR3: CASSLRGIPSDYYEQYF; DNA: TGTGCCAGCAGTTTAAGGGGTATACCTAGCGACTACTACGAGCAGTACTTC
D: -; J: TRBJ2-2; length: 15; size: -; V: TRBV11-1; CDR3: CASSRSGGYTGELFF; DNA: TGTGCCAGCAGCCGGTCGGGGGGCTACACCGGGGAGCTGTTTTTT
D: -; J: TRBJ2-7; length: 13; size: -; V: TRBV12-3/TRBV12-4; CDR3: CASSWELTYEQYF; DNA: TGTGCCAGCAGCTGGGAGTTGACCTACGAGCAGTACTTC
D: -; J: TRBJ1-2; length: 15; size: -; V: TRBV19; CDR3: CASSPPQRANYGYTF; DNA: TGTGCCAGTAGTCCCCCTCAAAGAGCTAACTATGGCTACACCTTC
D: -; J: TRBJ2-7; length: 13; size: -; V: TRBV6-5; CDR3: CASSSGVWDEQYF; DNA: TGTGCCAGCAGCTCAGGGGTGTGGGACGAGCAGTACTTC
D: TRBD2; J: TRBJ2-1; length: 16; size: -; V: TRBV7-9; CDR3: CASSSGLAGPGNEQFF; DNA: TGTGCCAGCAGTTCCGGACTAGCGGGACCAGGGAATGAGCAGTTCTTC
D: TRBD2; J: TRBJ2-2; length: 14; size: once; V: TRBV6-5; CDR3: CASSRPPSGGELFF; DNA: TGTGCCAGCAGCCGTCCCCCTAGCGGCGGGGAGCTGTTTTTT
D: -; J: TRBJ2-5; length: 15; size: few; V: TRBV6-6; CDR3: CASSKDLAEGGTQYF; DNA: TGTGCCAGCAGTAAAGATCTAGCTGAAGGGGGGACCCAGTACTTC
D: TRBD1; J: TRBJ2-7; length: 16; size: -; V: TRBV6-5; CDR3: CASSYSGQGAAYEQYF; DNA: TGTGCCAGCAGTTACTCAGGACAGGGGGCGGCCTACGAGCAGTACTTC
D: TRBD2; J: TRBJ2-5; length: 18; size: -; V: TRBV2; CDR3: CASREGLAGGTSRETQYF; DNA: TGTGCCAGCAGGGAGGGACTAGCGGGAGGAACTAGTCGGGAGACCCAGTACTTC
D: -; J: TRBJ1-1; length: 13; size: -; V: TRBV25-1; CDR3: CASSEYIAGWAFF; DNA: TGTGCCAGCAGTGAATATATTGCGGGGTGGGCTTTCTTT
D: TRBD2; J: TRBJ2-1; length: 17; size: -; V: TRBV18; CDR3: CASLGGLAGTPYNEQFF; DNA: TGTGCCAGCTTAGGGGGACTAGCGGGCACCCCCTACAATGAGCAGTTCTTC
D: -; J: TRBJ1-2; length: 15; size: -; V: TRBV24-1; CDR3: CATSGVKEGTYGYTF; DNA: TGTGCCACCAGTGGTGTCAAGGAGGGCACCTATGGCTACACCTTC
D: TRBD2; J: TRBJ2-1; length: 16; size: once; V: TRBV7-8; CDR3: CASSRLAGGFYNEQFF; DNA: TGTGCCAGCAGCCGGCTAGCGGGAGGCTTCTACAATGAGCAGTTCTTC
D: -; J: TRBJ2-2; length: 19; size: -; V: TRBV7-2; CDR3: CASSLVSLVRRGNTGELFF; DNA: TGTGCCAGCAGCTTAGTTAGCCTGGTACGACGGGGGAACACCGGGGAGCTGTTTTTT
D: -; J: TRBJ2-7; length: 13; size: -; V: TRBV6-5; CDR3: CASSGYRTYEQYF; DNA: TGTGCCAGCAGCGGATACAGGACCTACGAGCAGTACTTC
D: TRBD2; J: TRBJ2-7; length: 16; size: -; V: TRBV7-2; CDR3: CASSLGGAGTPYEQYF; DNA: TGTGCCAGCAGCTTGGGGGGAGCGGGAACCCCCTACGAGCAGTACTTC
D: TRBD2; J: TRBJ2-2; length: 16; size: -; V: TRBV3-1/TRBV3-2; CDR3: CASSQGPSGRTGELFF; DNA: TGTGCCAGCAGCCAAGGTCCTAGCGGGAGAACCGGGGAGCTGTTTTTT
D: TRBD2; J: TRBJ2-1; length: 16; size: -; V: TRBV9; CDR3: CASSGGRLAGVNEQFF; DNA: TGTGCCAGCAGCGGCGGCAGACTAGCGGGAGTCAATGAGCAGTTCTTC
D: TRBD2; J: TRBJ2-1; length: 14; size: -; V: TRBV12-5; CDR3: CASGLAGGPNEQFF; DNA: TGTGCTAGTGGTTTGGCGGGAGGGCCAAATGAGCAGTTCTTC
D: TRBD1; J: TRBJ1-1; length: 16; size: few; V: TRBV6-5; CDR3: CASSYLPPGQGTEAFF; DNA: TGTGCCAGCAGTTACCTCCCCCCGGGACAGGGCACTGAAGCTTTCTTT